These 12 T cell receptor beta chains were sequenced from one sample in a study of blood T cell repertoires in COVID-19. TCRdb's table, derived via immunoSEQ multiplex PCR, lists solely in-frame clones and lacks some. The top ten clones hold roughly 2.2% of a sample with around 120,000 clones, 69% of them seen once. The sequenced sample was peripheral blood. Receptor source: a woman between 70 and 85 years old with acute or convalescent COVID-19.

About this clone itself: Other DNA sequences in this sample translate to the same CDR3. This chain links TRBV7-6 with TRBJ1-2; no clear D gene. V lost 5 bases and J 2 bases, leaving 15 bases between the germline ends. The CDR3 length is 15 residues. Germline CDR1 SGHVS, CDR2 FNYEAQ. This chain's CDR3 is CASSPLGGRNYGYTF. The CDR3 bases are TGTGCCAGCAGCCCATTGGGAGGAAGGAACTATGGCTACACCTTC.

V gene TRBV2 combines with J gene TRBJ1-4; 7 bases agree with TRBD1. Trimming cost V 7 bases and J 6 bases; bases outside gene matches: 5. Germline-derived CDR1 and CDR2 are SNHLY and FYNNEI. The CDR3 sequence is 13 residues long. In DNA, the CDR3 is TGTGCCAGCACAAGGGGGCGGGATGAAAAACTGTTTTTT. Translated: CASTRGRDEKLFF.

The genes are TRBV7-6 and TRBJ2-7, with 10 bases lining up with TRBD2. In germline, CDR1 is SGHVS, CDR2 FNYEAQ. Germline trimming cut 4 bases from V and 5 bases from J; bases unmatched to any gene: 11. CDR3 length equals 16 residues. The CDR3 spells CASSSRLAGAADEQYF. The CDR3 DNA follows: TGTGCCAGCAGCTCCCGTCTAGCGGGGGCTGCCGACGAGCAGTACTTC.

The V call is TRBV27, the J call TRBJ1-6; D is perhaps TRBD1 (6 bases). Per germline, CDR1 MNHEY and CDR2 SMNVEV (reference sequence). The CDR3 runs 14 residues. Trimming removed 5 bases at V and 7 bases at J, with 12 bases between. CDR3 bases: TGTGCCAGCAGTGGGGGGGGGCGCAATTCACCCCTCCACTTT. Translating it yields CASSGGGRNSPLHF.

The chain employs TRBV5-5 and TRBJ2-7; 8 bases agree with TRBD1. The V and J ends lost 5 bases and 4 bases, in that order; junction bases with no gene match: 17. Germline CDR1 and CDR2: SGHKS and YYEKEE (reference sequence). The CDR3 has 17 amino acids. DNA of the CDR3: TGTGCCAGCAGGTTGCGAGTGAGGACAGGGCAGGGGTACGAGCAGTACTTC. It encodes CASRLRVRTGQGYEQYF.

This chain connects TRBV19 to TRBJ2-2, with D possibly matching TRBD2 (6 bases). This CDR3 is 15 amino acids long. Trimming left V 7 bases short and J 5 bases short, with 17 bases between. Germline V gene lookup returns CDR1 LNHDA and CDR2 SQIVND (reference sequence). CDR3 loop: CASNRRGGRTGELFF. The CDR3 coding sequence is TGTGCCAGTAACCGCCGCGGAGGGAGGACCGGGGAGCTGTTTTTT. Combining the CDR3 with reference TRBV19 and TRBJ2-2 gives the whole variable domain DGGITQSPKYLFRKEGQNVTLSCEQNLNHDAMYWYRQDPGQGLRLIYYSQIVNDFQKGDIAEGYSVSREKKESFPLTVTSAQKNPTAFYLCASNRRGGRTGELFFGEGSRLTVL.

V is TRBV3-1 (or the pseudogene TRBV3-2) and J is TRBJ2-6; D possibly corresponds to TRBD1 (6 bases). This CDR3 contains 17 residues. CDR1 is LGHDT and CDR2 is YNNKEL in the germline V gene (reference sequence). V gave up 5 bases and J gave up 0 bases, with 14 bases separating them. CDR3 nucleotides: TGTGCCAGCAGCTCGGACAGTGTTCTCTCTGGGGCCAACGTCCTGACTTTC. Protein sequence: CASSSDSVLSGANVLTF.

This chain uses TRBV11-1 with TRBJ2-3; D may be TRBD2 (5 bases). This CDR3 has 13 residues. CDR1 and CDR2 (germline): SGHAT, FQDESV (reference sequence). V was clipped by 4 bases and J by 5 bases, with 10 bases between them. For the CDR3, the DNA is TGTGCCAGCAGCTCACTAGTCGGAGATACGCAGTATTTT. Amino acid sequence: CASSSLVGDTQYF.

V and J are TRBV7-9 and TRBJ2-7, with 7 bases that match TRBD1. The CDR3 covers 13 residues. Germline CDR1 and CDR2: SEHNR and FQNEAQ (reference sequence). The ends lost 5 bases at V and 6 bases at J; junction bases unmatched: 7. DNA of the CDR3: TGTGCCAGCAGCCGCGAAAACAGGGGCGAGCAGTACTTC. This translates into CASSRENRGEQYF.

This clone was picked up a small number of times. Other DNA sequences in this specimen translate into the identical CDR3. This chain connects TRBV5-1 to TRBJ1-3; tentative D call: TRBD1 (5 bases). V was trimmed by 0 bases and J by 3 bases, leaving 7 bases between them. The CDR3 is 14 residues long. The germline CDR1 and CDR2 sequences are SGHRS and YFSETQ. The CDR3 bases are TGCGCCAGCAGCTTGGAAGGGGTTGGAAACACCATATATTTT. Protein sequence: CASSLEGVGNTIYF.

The rearrangement joins TRBV4-1 to TRBJ1-2; D gene uncertain. Germline V CDR1 and CDR2: MGHRA, YSYEKL. The CDR3 runs to 12 residues. V lost 0 bases and J 5 bases, leaving 4 bases between the germline ends. In DNA form, the CDR3 reads TGCGCCAGCAGCCAAGACAGATATGGCTACACCTTC. It yields the protein CASSQDRYGYTF.

The CDR3 is CASSLLLRANTEAFF. The CDR3 DNA follows: TGTGCCAGCAGCCTACTCTTGAGGGCCAACACTGAAGCTTTCTTT. The V call is TRBV11-2, the J call TRBJ1-1; no definite D call. Per the germline V gene, CDR1 is SGHAT and CDR2 is FQNNGV. The CDR3 has 15 amino acids. Trimming took 5 bases from V and 2 from J, leaving 15 bases between them.